This TCR beta chain appears in the sequencing data of a study of blood T cell repertoires in COVID-19. Whole-study context: Samples representing acute and convalescent COVID-19 were sourced from the United States, Italy and Spain. Nucleic acid was either cDNA or gDNA, and it came from T cells, B-cell-depleted T cells, or PBMCs.

V was pared by 4 bases and J by 3 bases, with 10 bases between. CDR3 size: 14 residues. Germline assignment: CDR1 LNHDA and CDR2 SQIVND (reference sequence). The data were produced by immunoSEQ multiplex PCR, yet TCRdb's version contains in-frame clones alone and is incomplete. This table has nearly 45,000 clones, about 88% appearing once. In this sample, this clone turned up once. Sample: peripheral blood. The clonotype comes from a human donor in a cohort sampled during active COVID-19. V usage is TRBV19 and J usage is TRBJ1-3; D is unclear. The DNA for the CDR3 is TGTGCCAGTAGTAGCACTAGGGATGGAAACACCATATATTTT. Its protein product is CASSSTRDGNTIYF.